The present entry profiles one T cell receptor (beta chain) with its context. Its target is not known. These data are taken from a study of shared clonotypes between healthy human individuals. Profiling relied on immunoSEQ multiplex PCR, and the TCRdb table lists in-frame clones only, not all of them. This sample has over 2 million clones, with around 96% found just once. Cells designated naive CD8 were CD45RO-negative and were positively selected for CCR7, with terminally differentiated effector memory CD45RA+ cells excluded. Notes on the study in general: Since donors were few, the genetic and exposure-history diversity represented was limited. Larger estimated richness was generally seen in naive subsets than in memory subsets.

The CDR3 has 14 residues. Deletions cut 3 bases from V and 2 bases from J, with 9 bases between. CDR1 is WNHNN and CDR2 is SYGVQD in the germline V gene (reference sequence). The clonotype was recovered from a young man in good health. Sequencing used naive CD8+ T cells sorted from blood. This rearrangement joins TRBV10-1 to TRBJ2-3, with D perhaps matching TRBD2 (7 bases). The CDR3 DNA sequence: TGCGCCAGCAGTGACCGGGGGGCCACAGATACGCAGTATTTT. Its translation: CASSDRGATDTQYF.